Below, 8 T cell receptor beta chains from the same sample are listed, as sequenced in a study of long-term antiretroviral therapy in people with HIV. Investigators performed immunoSEQ version v3.0 at survey level. Some clones are missing from TCRdb's copy, which holds only in-frame ones; the method was immunoSEQ multiplex PCR. The profile shows tens of thousands of clones, less than 90% of them singletons. The material sequenced was unsorted PBMCs, taken about 5 years before starting antiretroviral therapy. The source is a man over 45 with HIV.

The chain couples TRBV7-2 to TRBJ1-5; tentative D call: TRBD1 (5 bases). V lost 2 bases to trimming and J lost 0 bases, with 17 bases between them. The CDR3 has 18 amino acids. Germline V lookup: CDR1 SGHTA, CDR2 FQGNSA. CDR3 in amino acids: CASSLFRVGEYSNQPQHF. CDR3 bases: TGTGCCAGCAGCTTATTTCGGGTGGGGGAGTATAGCAATCAGCCCCAGCATTTT.

The chain employs TRBV5-4 and TRBJ2-3; 7 nucleotides agree with TRBD1. V was pared by 4 bases and J by 5 bases, with 10 bases of the junction left unmatched. The CDR3 loop spans 15 amino acids. Germline V gene lookup returns CDR1 SGHNT and CDR2 YYREEE (reference sequence). This chain's CDR3 is CASSRPGTVRDTQYF. DNA of the CDR3: TGTGCCAGCAGCCGACCAGGGACAGTACGAGATACGCAGTATTTT.

This clone was detected only a few times. The chain combines TRBV27 with TRBJ1-2, with 7 bases that match TRBD1. CDR1 and CDR2 (germline): MNHEY, SMNVEV (reference sequence). The length of the CDR3 is 13 residues. The junction had 5 bases not matched to a gene; V was cut back by 3 bases and J by 7 bases. CDR3: CASSFEGAGGYTF. In DNA, the CDR3 is TGTGCCAGCAGTTTTGAGGGGGCTGGTGGCTACACCTTC.

This clone was observed once. The genes are TRBV6-1 and TRBJ2-1; 9 bases agree with TRBD2. Looked up from germline, CDR1 is MNHNS and CDR2 is SASEGT. Trimming took 1 base from V and 7 from J; bases not matched to a gene: 14. The CDR3 length is 18 residues. The CDR3 protein is CASSEGLVAGDERNEQFF. In nucleotides, the CDR3 is TGTGCCAGCAGTGAAGGATTGGTAGCGGGAGATGAGAGGAATGAGCAGTTCTTC.

V and J are TRBV7-2 and TRBJ2-2, with 7 bases fitting TRBD1. The CDR3 has 12 residues. V lost 7 bases, J lost 5 bases, and 1 base stayed unmatched. Germline V gives CDR1 SGHTA, CDR2 FQGNSA. CDR3 nucleotide sequence: TGTGCCAGCAAGGGGGCAACCGGGGAGCTGTTTTTT. Its protein product is CASKGATGELFF.

The chain employs TRBV5-1 and TRBJ2-3; 8 nucleotides line up with TRBD2. V was pared by 4 bases and J by 1 base, with 8 bases of the junction left unmatched. CDR3 length: 16 residues. In germline, CDR1 is SGHRS, CDR2 YFSETQ. CDR3 nucleotide sequence: TGCGCCAGCAGCCCTTTGACTAGCGCCCGCACAGATACGCAGTATTTT. Its translation is CASSPLTSARTDTQYF.

The gene calls are TRBV7-2 and TRBJ1-2; unclear D gene. V was trimmed by 3 bases and J by 3 bases, leaving 8 bases between them. CDR1 and CDR2 from the germline V gene are SGHTA and FQGNSA. The CDR3 spans 13 residues. CDR3 DNA: TGTGCCAGCAGCTTCGCTCTTTACTATGGCTACACCTTC. Protein product: CASSFALYYGYTF.

As for this clone: One junction end disagrees with the germline gene, perhaps due to a read error. The chain links TRBV9 to TRBJ2-1, with 8 bases that match TRBD2. Germline CDR1 and CDR2: SGDLS and YYNGEE. This CDR3 is 14 amino acids long. The DNA for the CDR3 is TGTGCCAGTAGCGGGACACAGCACTACAATGAGCAGTTCTTC. Encoded protein: CASSGTQHYNEQFF. The full variable domain, its missing parts supplied by reference TRBV9 and TRBJ2-1, is DSGVTQTPKHLITATGQRVTLRCSPRSGDLSVYWYQQSLDQGLQFLIQYYNGEERAKGNILERFSAQQFPDLHSELNLSSLELGDSALYFCASSGTQHYNEQFFGPGTRLTVL.